Sequencing of this TCR beta chain was carried out in a study of cytomegalovirus exposure and HLA in healthy donors. Donors showed nominal health when sampled, although they likely had unrecorded immune exposures. Study-level results: The study carried out a later analysis of TCR beta sequences. It associated some 18,000 of them with specific HLA alleles at a false discovery rate of 0.05.

This clone appeared once. Its matching antigen is unknown. The PCR contained 60 Vbeta and 13 Jbeta primers. This table comes from immunoSEQ multiplex PCR, and its TCRdb copy is limited to in-frame clones, with some not included. In the table there are around 160,000 clones, approximately 80% of which are singletons. Sequencing was performed on PBMCs. The receptor comes from a woman aged 35 to 49 in good health and CMV-seropositive.

The CDR3 sequence is CAWSPGQGAKSRVSPHYNEQFF. CDR3 sequence (DNA): TGTGCCTGGAGCCCTGGACAGGGGGCGAAGAGCCGGGTCTCTCCTCACTACAATGAGCAGTTCTTC. The chain has TRBV30 and TRBJ2-1, with 11 bases that match TRBD1. Looked up from germline, CDR1 is GTSNPN and CDR2 is SVGIG (reference sequence). V lost 3 bases and J lost 3; bases outside the gene matches: 25. The CDR3 sequence is 22 residues long.